This record concerns one TCR beta chain sequence. Germline values: CDR1 SGHRS, CDR2 YFSETQ. V shed 2 bases and J shed 3 bases, with 10 bases lying between them. The CDR3 extends over 14 amino acids. Authors' data handling: Amplification of reference gene primers provided the estimated nucleated cell counts. Repertoires were generated with immunoSEQ multiplex PCR, while TCRdb's copy carries only in-frame clones and drops some. V, J and clone size were drawn from that table, and D and trimming were deduced from the DNA. This repertoire shows 200,000 to 250,000 clones, around four fifths found once; its top ten account for more than 6%. This specimen belongs to a study of blood T cell repertoires in COVID-19. About the research overall: COVID-19 samples, acute and convalescent, were from the United States, Italy and Spain.

Sequenced input: peripheral blood. This clonotype was sampled from a woman aged 55-69 years with active or convalescent COVID-19. The V gene is TRBV5-1, the J gene TRBJ2-3; a weak D match, TRBD2 (6 bases). The CDR3 loop reads CASSLSGGTDTQYF. CDR3 in DNA: TGCGCCAGCAGCTTAAGTGGGGGGACAGATACGCAGTATTTT.